Each of the 30 T cell receptor beta chains below was sequenced from the same sample in a study of T cell responses to AZD1222 COVID-19 vaccine. Measured with immunoSEQ multiplex PCR; TCRdb has only the in-frame clones, and not every one. The sample has tens of thousands of clones, roughly 90% seen once. Sample: peripheral blood, taken on day 0 of AZD1222 vaccination. These receptors came from an adult in good health.

This chain links TRBV7-9 with TRBJ2-2, with D perhaps given as TRBD1 or TRBD2 (5 bases each). The CDR3 contains 18 residues. Germline V gives CDR1 SEHNR, CDR2 FQNEAQ (reference sequence). Trimming cost V 4 bases and J 9 bases, with 27 bases left between them. CDR3 DNA: TGTGCCAGCAGCTACCCTACTCTAGGGGAGCTAGCTGATTGGGAGCTGTTTTTT. Protein product: CASSYPTLGELADWELFF.

The rearrangement uses TRBV28 and TRBJ1-2, with D possibly TRBD1 on 6 matching bases. The CDR3 length is 15 residues. The germline gives CDR1 MDHEN, CDR2 SYDVKM. Trimming stripped 5 bases from V and 4 bases from J, with 17 bases between. CDR3 coding DNA: TGTGCCAGCAGTCCGGAGGGGGTCTCGGTCTATGGCTACACCTTC. Translating it yields CASSPEGVSVYGYTF.

This chain uses TRBV18 with TRBJ1-2; D may be TRBD1 (6 bases). The V end was cut by 4 bases, the J end by 4 bases, with 7 bases between. CDR3 length: 12 residues. Germline CDR1 reads KGHSH; CDR2 reads LQKENI. CDR3 bases: TGTGCCAGCTCACAGGGGGGCTATGGCTACACCTTC. Its translation: CASSQGGYGYTF.

The rearrangement links TRBV7-6 to TRBJ2-7, with a possible D match to TRBD2 (6 bases). The CDR3 totals 15 residues. Germline CDR1 is SGHVS and CDR2 is FNYEAQ. Trimming removed 5 bases at V and 0 bases at J, with 14 bases between. The CDR3 nucleotides are TGTGCCAGCAGCCTAGGACGGGGGAGCTCCTACGAGCAGTACTTC. Amino acids: CASSLGRGSSYEQYF.

This chain connects TRBV12-3 or TRBV12-4 to TRBJ1-1, with D possibly TRBD1 on 5 matching bases. V was clipped by 6 bases and J by 8 bases, with 16 bases between them. This CDR3 contains 13 residues. The CDR3 DNA sequence: TGTGCCAGCAGCCTGGGGACGGCACGGGAAGCTTTCTTT. This encodes CASSLGTAREAFF.

This clone was seen more than once but under ten times. The V call is TRBV19, the J call TRBJ2-7; D is perhaps TRBD1 (5 bases). The CDR3 length is 12 residues. Germline V gene lookup returns CDR1 LNHDA and CDR2 SQIVND (reference sequence). The V gene lost 3 bases and the J gene lost 6 bases, with 9 bases spanning the gap. Here the CDR3 DNA reads TGTGCCAGTAGTATTCCTGGGGCCGAGCAGTACTTC. Translated: CASSIPGAEQYF.

The chain couples TRBV7-3 to TRBJ2-7; D may be TRBD2 (5 bases). The CDR3 is 16 residues long. CDR1 and CDR2 from the germline V gene are SGHTA and FQGTGA. The ends were cut back, 2 bases at V and 0 bases at J, with 14 bases in the middle. The CDR3 is CASSLGSGTSSYEQYF. DNA for the CDR3: TGTGCCAGCAGCTTAGGAAGCGGCACAAGCTCCTACGAGCAGTACTTC.

This rearrangement joins TRBV6-5 to TRBJ2-1; 8 nucleotides align to TRBD1. Germline V gene sequence: CDR1 MNHEY, CDR2 SVGAGI. The CDR3 has 14 residues. V was pared by 8 bases and J by 4 bases, with 7 bases of the junction left unmatched. The CDR3 coding sequence is TGTGCCAGCGTCGCAGGGGGCGGTTACAATGAGCAGTTCTTC. Residues: CASVAGGGYNEQFF.

The V gene is TRBV19, the J gene TRBJ1-1; D call uncertain. V gave up 1 base and J gave up 5 bases, with 14 bases separating them. Germline loops: CDR1 LNHDA, CDR2 SQIVND (reference sequence). There are 15 residues in the CDR3. The CDR3 loop is CASSIVGRERTEAFF. The CDR3 DNA follows: TGTGCCAGTAGTATAGTAGGCAGAGAAAGGACTGAAGCTTTCTTT.

This clone appeared a single time. This chain links TRBV27 with TRBJ1-1, with TRBD1 as a possible D gene (6 bases). The germline CDR1 and CDR2 sequences are MNHEY and SMNVEV (reference sequence). This CDR3 is 16 amino acids long. Trimming left V 6 bases short and J 3 bases short, with 20 bases between. For the CDR3, the DNA is TGTGCCAGCAGGATCGAGGGGGGGCGCCTACACACTGAAGCTTTCTTT. Translation: CASRIEGGRLHTEAFF.

The chain combines TRBV14 with TRBJ1-6; D remains unclear. With 0 bases removed from V and 10 bases from J, the gap between germline ends came to 7 bases. CDR3 size: 13 residues. Germline CDR1 SGHDN, CDR2 FVKESK. CDR3: CASSQDRPSPLHF. CDR3 nucleotides: TGTGCCAGCAGCCAAGATCGGCCCTCACCCCTCCACTTT.

The gene calls are TRBV4-1 and TRBJ1-2; TRBD1 matches 7 bases. The trim removed 4 bases at V and 6 bases at J, leaving 8 bases unmatched. The CDR3 is 14 residues long. Germline V CDR1 and CDR2: MGHRA, YSYEKL. The CDR3 nucleotides read TGCGCCAGCAGCCCTAACAGGGGTTTAGATGGCTACACCTTC. Translating it yields CASSPNRGLDGYTF.

This chain connects TRBV7-9 to TRBJ1-4, with D uncertain. The germline V and J ends were trimmed by 6 bases and 5 bases, with 10 bases remaining between them. The CDR3 has 13 residues. Germline V gives CDR1 SEHNR, CDR2 FQNEAQ (reference sequence). CDR3 sequence (DNA): TGTGCCAGCAGGACGGCGGGAAATGAAAAACTGTTTTTT. It translates to CASRTAGNEKLFF. Variable domain in full (rest from reference TRBV7-9 and TRBJ1-4): DTGVSQNPRHKITKRGQNVTFRCDPISEHNRLYWYRQTLGQGPEFLTYFQNEAQLEKSRLLSDRFSAERPKGSFSTLEIQRTEQGDSAMYLCASRTAGNEKLFFGSGTQLSVL.

The chain couples TRBV6-5 to TRBJ1-1; a weak D match, TRBD1 (5 bases). The length of the CDR3 is 15 residues. Per the germline V gene, CDR1 is MNHEY and CDR2 is SVGAGI. V lost 8 bases and J 3 bases, leaving 19 bases between the germline ends. The DNA of the CDR3 is TGTGCCAGCGGGGGACTGCCTCCGGGGGACACTGAAGCTTTCTTT. Amino acid sequence: CASGGLPPGDTEAFF.

This chain joins TRBV7-9 and TRBJ2-7, with D perhaps assigned TRBD1 or TRBD2 (5 bases each). There are 15 residues in the CDR3. Germline CDR1 and CDR2: SEHNR and FQNEAQ (reference sequence). V gave up 3 bases and J gave up 3 bases, with 15 bases separating them. CDR3 coding DNA: TGTGCCAGCAGCTTGGAACCCGGGACCTACTACGAGCAGTACTTC. Residues: CASSLEPGTYYEQYF.

The genes are TRBV12-3 or TRBV12-4 and TRBJ1-2; no reliable D call. Trimming shortened V by 3 bases and J by 8 bases, and 10 bases separated the two germline ends. CDR3 size: 12 residues. CDR3 sequence reads: CASSFASRGYTF. Written as DNA, the CDR3 is TGTGCCAGCAGTTTTGCGTCGCGGGGCTACACCTTC.

The CDR3 sequence is CASSEASIGTYEQYF. The CDR3, as DNA: TGTGCCAGCAGTGAAGCGAGTATCGGGACCTACGAGCAGTACTTC. The chain combines TRBV2 with TRBJ2-7, with a weak D call TRBD2 (5 bases). The germline V and J ends were trimmed by 0 bases and 2 bases, with 11 bases remaining between them. Per the germline V gene, CDR1 is SNHLY and CDR2 is FYNNEI. This CDR3 region has 15 residues.

The genes are TRBV19 and TRBJ2-1; no clear D. V was shortened by 1 base and J by 7 bases, with 5 bases between the two germline ends. CDR3 length equals 12 residues. Germline V gene lookup returns CDR1 LNHDA and CDR2 SQIVND (reference sequence). The CDR3 sequence: CASSIVANEQFF. The CDR3 DNA is TGTGCCAGTAGTATAGTGGCGAATGAGCAGTTCTTC.

The chain recombines TRBV28 with TRBJ2-1, with TRBD1 identical over 9 bases. Germline V gene lookup returns CDR1 MDHEN and CDR2 SYDVKM. The junction had 15 bases not matched to a gene; V was cut back by 5 bases and J by 7 bases. The CDR3 is made up of 17 amino acids. CDR3 nucleotide sequence: TGTGCCAGCAGTCCACCCGGGTACAGGGGGCTTCGTAATGAGCAGTTCTTC. It is translated as CASSPPGYRGLRNEQFF.

The chain combines TRBV28 with TRBJ1-1; the match to TRBD1 covers 7 bases. The junction had 9 bases not matched to a gene; V was cut back by 7 bases and J by 1 base. The CDR3 totals 15 residues. Per the germline V gene, CDR1 is MDHEN and CDR2 is SYDVKM. The CDR3 DNA sequence: TGTGCCAGCACTAACAGGGGTGTAAAGAACACTGAAGCTTTCTTT. Protein product: CASTNRGVKNTEAFF.

In this sample, this clone turned up once. The rearrangement links TRBV7-3 to TRBJ2-3, with D possibly being TRBD2 (6 bases). CDR3 length: 14 residues. Trimming removed 1 base from V and 2 bases from J, with 7 bases in between. The germline CDR1 and CDR2 sequences are SGHTA and FQGTGA. The CDR3 spells CASSLIAATDTQYF. CDR3 bases: TGTGCCAGCAGCTTAATAGCGGCCACAGATACGCAGTATTTT.

The chain combines TRBV30 with TRBJ2-5; a possible D gene is TRBD2 (5 bases). V dropped 2 bases and J dropped 4 bases, with 17 bases sitting between them. The CDR3 length is 15 residues. The germline V gene has CDR1 GTSNPN and CDR2 SVGIG (reference sequence). CDR3 sequence: CAWSLGSVSRETQYF. DNA of the CDR3: TGTGCCTGGAGTCTCGGTAGCGTGAGTCGAGAGACCCAGTACTTC. Complete variable domain (other parts from reference TRBV30 and TRBJ2-5): SQTIHQWPATLVQPVGSPLSLECTVEGTSNPNLYWYRQAAGRGLQLLFYSVGIGQISSEVPQNLSASRPQDRQFILSSKKLLLSDSGFYLCAWSLGSVSRETQYFGPGTRLLVL.

V gene TRBV6-5 combines with J gene TRBJ2-3; 10 nucleotides align to TRBD1. V dropped 4 bases and J dropped 5; count of bases not matched to a gene: 6. The CDR3 is 15 residues long. The germline V gene has CDR1 MNHEY and CDR2 SVGAGI. The CDR3 protein is CASSFDRGLIDTQYF. CDR3 bases: TGTGCCAGCAGTTTCGACAGGGGGCTAATAGATACGCAGTATTTT.

V gene TRBV21-1 combines with J gene TRBJ2-7. TRBV21-1 constitutes a pseudogene. CDR3 size: 12 residues. DNA for the CDR3: TGTGCCAGCAGCCGTGATGGAAACGAGCAGTACTTC. This translates into CASSRDGNEQYF.

This chain's CDR3 is CASTHPVVLSYNEQFF. The DNA for the CDR3 is TGTGCCAGCACCCATCCGGTGGTTCTCTCCTACAATGAGCAGTTCTTC. This chain links TRBV7-4 with TRBJ2-1; D is ambiguous. Trimming pared 7 bases from V and 0 bases from J, leaving 16 bases between. Germline V lookup: CDR1 SGHVT, CDR2 SQSDAQ. The CDR3 is made up of 16 amino acids.

This clone has just one count. V gene TRBV6-6 combines with J gene TRBJ1-5; D call uncertain. The CDR3 is 15 amino acids. V gave up 8 bases and J gave up 0 bases, with 14 bases separating them. From germline, CDR1 is MNHNY and CDR2 SVGAGI (reference sequence). The CDR3 is CASLPFQYSNQPQHF. CDR3 in DNA: TGTGCCAGCCTCCCTTTTCAATATAGCAATCAGCCCCAGCATTTT.

This clone appeared a single time. The chain uses TRBV7-6 and TRBJ2-7, with D tentatively TRBD1 (6 bases). The germline V and J ends were trimmed by 5 bases and 0 bases, with 20 bases remaining between them. This CDR3 is built from 17 residues. CDR1 is SGHVS and CDR2 is FNYEAQ in the germline V gene. This chain's CDR3 is CASSPLVRGALSYEQYF. The CDR3 nucleotides are TGTGCCAGCAGCCCTTTAGTCAGGGGAGCCCTCTCCTACGAGCAGTACTTC.

This rearrangement joins TRBV10-3 to TRBJ1-2; TRBD1 aligns across 9 bases. Germline lookup yields CDR1 ENHRY and CDR2 SYGVKD. The CDR3 is 14 residues long. J lost 3 bases, V lost 10 bases, and 9 bases had no gene match. CDR3 amino acids: CATQGQGGDYGYTF. The CDR3 bases are TGTGCCACCCAGGGACAGGGAGGGGACTATGGCTACACCTTC.

This chain links TRBV6-1 with TRBJ1-5; no definite D call. This CDR3 is 13 amino acids long. Trimming took off 3 bases at V and 5 bases at J, with 8 bases between the two ends. The germline gives CDR1 MNHNS, CDR2 SASEGT. CDR3: CASSDKDHQPQHF. CDR3 nucleotides: TGTGCCAGCAGTGACAAGGATCATCAGCCCCAGCATTTT.

The chain links TRBV21-1 to TRBJ1-3. TRBV21-1 is labeled a pseudogene. The CDR3 covers 19 residues. CDR3 bases: TGTGCCAGCAGCAAAAGGACTATCTGGGTCATCCGACCTGGAAACACCATATATTTT. Translating it yields CASSKRTIWVIRPGNTIYF.